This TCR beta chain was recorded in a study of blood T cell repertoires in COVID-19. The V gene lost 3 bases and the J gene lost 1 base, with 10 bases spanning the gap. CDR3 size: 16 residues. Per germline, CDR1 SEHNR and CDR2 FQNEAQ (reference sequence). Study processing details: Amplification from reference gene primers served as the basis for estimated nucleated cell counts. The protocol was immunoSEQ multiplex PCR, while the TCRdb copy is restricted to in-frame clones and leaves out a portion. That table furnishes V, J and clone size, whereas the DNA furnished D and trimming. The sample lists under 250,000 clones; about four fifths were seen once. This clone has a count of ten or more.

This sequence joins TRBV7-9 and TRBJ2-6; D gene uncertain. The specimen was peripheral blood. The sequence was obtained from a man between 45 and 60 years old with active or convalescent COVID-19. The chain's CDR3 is CASSFYFLSGANVLTF. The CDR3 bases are TGTGCCAGCAGCTTTTACTTCCTTTCTGGGGCCAACGTCCTGACTTTC.